This T cell receptor beta chain was obtained from a study of shared clonotypes between healthy human individuals. Trimming cost V 0 bases and J 9 bases, with 19 bases left between them. This CDR3 contains 16 residues. Germline CDR1 reads SGDLS; CDR2 reads YYNGEE. Repertoires were generated with immunoSEQ multiplex PCR, while TCRdb's copy carries only in-frame clones and drops some. The sample records approximately 2.5 million clones, roughly nine tenths being singletons. This TCR was recovered from a man aged 18 to 29 in good health. The specimen sequenced was naive CD4+ T cells sorted from blood. Subset specified: CD45RA+ positively selected. V and J are TRBV9 and TRBJ2-1; D may be TRBD1 (6 bases). CDR3 nucleotides: TGTGCCAGCAGCGTAGTTTCCTCACCATTAGGGGGTGAGCAGTTCTTC. Its protein product is CASSVVSSPLGGEQFF.